This T cell receptor (beta chain) was sequenced for a study of T cell responses to AZD1222 COVID-19 vaccine. Study-wide context: Second doses were pooled across both intervals (about 4 or about 12 weeks).

The junction had 7 bases not matched to a gene; V was cut back by 4 bases and J by 4 bases. The CDR3 runs 15 residues. CDR1 is LGHDT, CDR2 YNNKEL, per germline (reference sequence). Study-level findings and limits: Targeting of unmutated variant regions was reportedly seen in nearly half of spike-specific TCRs. Spike-specific TCRs gained breadth and depth after people received two AZD1222 doses.

Comments on this clone: Its antigen is not identified.

Method: immunoSEQ multiplex PCR; TCRdb's copy keeps in-frame clones and lacks some. The repertoire holds 95,000 to 150,000 clones, with around 93% as singletons. The V call is TRBV3-1 (or the pseudogene TRBV3-2), the J call TRBJ1-3; 7 bases map to TRBD1. The specimen was peripheral blood, collected on day 0 of AZD1222 vaccination. The receptor comes from an adult in good health. CDR3 sequence (DNA): TGTGCCAGCAGCCCCAGGGACAGCGGGGGAAACACCATATATTTT. The encoded protein is CASSPRDSGGNTIYF.